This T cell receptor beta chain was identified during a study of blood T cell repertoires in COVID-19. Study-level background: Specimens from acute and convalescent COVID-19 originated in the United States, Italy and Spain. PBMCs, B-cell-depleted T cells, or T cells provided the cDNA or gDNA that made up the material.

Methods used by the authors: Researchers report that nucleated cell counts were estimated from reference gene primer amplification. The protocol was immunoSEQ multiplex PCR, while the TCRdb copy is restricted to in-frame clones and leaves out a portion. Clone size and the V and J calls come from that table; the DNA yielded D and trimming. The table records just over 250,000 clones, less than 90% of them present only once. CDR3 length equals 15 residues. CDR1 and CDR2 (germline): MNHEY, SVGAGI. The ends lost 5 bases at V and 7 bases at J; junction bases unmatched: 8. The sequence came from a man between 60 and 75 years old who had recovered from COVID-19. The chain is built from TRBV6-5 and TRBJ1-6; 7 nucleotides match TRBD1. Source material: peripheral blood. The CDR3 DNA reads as TGTGCCAGCAGTCGTCGGACAGGCTTCAATTCACCCCTCCACTTT. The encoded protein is CASSRRTGFNSPLHF.